The present T cell receptor (beta chain) was sequenced within a study of T cells in tuberculosis. Turning to the study itself: A South African cohort included IGRA-negative adolescents, latently infected IGRA-positive adolescents and adults with active tuberculosis. Study outcomes and limitations: Active tuberculosis alpha repertoires lay closer to GMM-specific TCRs than controls'. Using the GMM-specific repertoire gave over 80% accuracy versus 60% to 70% with motifs.

Libraries were prepared by immunoSEQ multiplex PCR; TCRdb keeps only in-frame clonotypes and omits some of them. The data hold about 49,000 clones, with about 95% observed a single time. For this clone: Antigen unknown.

Germline CDR1 LNHDA, CDR2 SQIVND (reference sequence). V was clipped by 5 bases and J by 6 bases, with 13 bases between them. There are 13 residues in the CDR3. The time point is: new active TB diagnosis, blood taken before or within 7 days of starting treatment. The chain joins TRBV19 to TRBJ2-5, with a possible D match to TRBD2 (5 bases). Material: PBMCs, obtained at tuberculosis diagnosis. The sequence was collected from an adult with tuberculosis. CDR3 DNA sequence: TGTGCCAGTAGTGGGCGGACTTTAAAGACCCAGTACTTC. It yields the protein CASSGRTLKTQYF.